This paragraph covers one T cell receptor beta chain sequence. Antigen unknown. The CDR3 has 15 amino acids. Next came a second PCR, run for about 7 to 12 cycles, which used a sample-barcoded 5' primer along with a J-beta primer mix. TCRdb re-called the 5' RACE reads through MiXCR, storing one row per CDR3 protein. The table records around 1,800,000 distinct CDR3 sequences, about 39% of them present only once. Per sample, a minimum of 6.5 million PBMCs were isolated. The data stem from a study of blood T cells in healthy people across ages. Study-wide results and caveats: The long-lived group displayed more naive CD4+ cells, plus higher diversity, than the aged donors did. The study could not conclusively compare naive and antigen-experienced cells, given its unsorted PBMCs. Age showed a roughly linear inverse relationship with TCR beta diversity per million T cells.

The genes are TRBV12-3 or TRBV12-4 and TRBJ2-5; 7 bases align to TRBD1. The better agreement between TRBJ2-7 and the DNA end casts doubt on the J call. The clonotype was recovered from a human donor in good health. Sequencing was carried out using blood. This CDR3 reads CASSLRQGTINEQYF. The CDR3 region has the DNA TGTGCCAGCAGTCTAAGACAGGGAACGATAAACGAGCAGTACTTC.